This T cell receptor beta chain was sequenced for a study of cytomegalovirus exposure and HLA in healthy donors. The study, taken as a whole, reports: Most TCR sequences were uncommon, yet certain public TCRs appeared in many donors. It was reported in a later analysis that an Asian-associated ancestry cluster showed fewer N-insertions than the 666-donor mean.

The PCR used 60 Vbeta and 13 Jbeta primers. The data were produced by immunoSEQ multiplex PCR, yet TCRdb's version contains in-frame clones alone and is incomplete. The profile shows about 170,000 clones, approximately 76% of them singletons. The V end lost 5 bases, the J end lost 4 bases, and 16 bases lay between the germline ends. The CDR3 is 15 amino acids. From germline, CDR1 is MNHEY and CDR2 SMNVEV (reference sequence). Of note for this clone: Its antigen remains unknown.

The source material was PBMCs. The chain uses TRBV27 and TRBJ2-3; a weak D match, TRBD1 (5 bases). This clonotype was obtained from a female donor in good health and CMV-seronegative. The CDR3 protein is CASSLLGVNPDTQYF. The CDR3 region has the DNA TGTGCCAGCAGTCTTCTAGGGGTGAATCCAGATACGCAGTATTTT.